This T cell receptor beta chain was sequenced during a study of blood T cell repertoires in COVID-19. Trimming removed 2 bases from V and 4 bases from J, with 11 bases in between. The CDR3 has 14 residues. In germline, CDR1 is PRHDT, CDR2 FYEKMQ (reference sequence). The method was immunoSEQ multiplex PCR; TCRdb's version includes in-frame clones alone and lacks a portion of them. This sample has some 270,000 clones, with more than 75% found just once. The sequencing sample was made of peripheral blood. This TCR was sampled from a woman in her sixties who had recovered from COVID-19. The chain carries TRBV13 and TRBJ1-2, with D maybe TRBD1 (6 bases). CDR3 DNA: TGTGCCAGCAGCTTATGGGGGGGCAGCTATGGCTACACCTTC. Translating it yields CASSLWGGSYGYTF. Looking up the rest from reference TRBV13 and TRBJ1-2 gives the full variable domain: AAGVIQSPRHLIKEKRETATLKCYPIPRHDTVYWYQQGPGQDPQFLISFYEKMQSDKGSIPDRFSAQQFSDYHSELNMSSLELGDSALYFCASSLWGGSYGYTFGSGTRLTVV.